The T cell receptor beta chain described here comes from a study of blood T cell repertoires in COVID-19. This clone showed up just a few times. As processed by the authors: Estimates of nucleated cell counts were drawn from the amplification of reference gene primers. Using immunoSEQ multiplex PCR, the repertoire was profiled, and TCRdb retains in-frame clones only, with some absent. V and J calls and clone size follow that table, whereas D and trimming were derived from the DNA. The data show about 76,000 clones, 87% seen once. From germline, CDR1 is MNHEY and CDR2 SVGAGI. V was pared by 6 bases and J by 8 bases, with 20 bases between. This CDR3 region has 15 residues.

The sequenced material came from peripheral blood. The chain couples TRBV6-5 to TRBJ2-1, with D possibly being TRBD2 (6 bases). The receptor was isolated from a man aged 25 to 45 with acute or convalescent COVID-19. The CDR3 loop reads CASSPGSSEVDEQFF. CDR3 DNA: TGTGCCAGCAGCCCCGGGTCTAGCGAGGTGGATGAGCAGTTCTTC.